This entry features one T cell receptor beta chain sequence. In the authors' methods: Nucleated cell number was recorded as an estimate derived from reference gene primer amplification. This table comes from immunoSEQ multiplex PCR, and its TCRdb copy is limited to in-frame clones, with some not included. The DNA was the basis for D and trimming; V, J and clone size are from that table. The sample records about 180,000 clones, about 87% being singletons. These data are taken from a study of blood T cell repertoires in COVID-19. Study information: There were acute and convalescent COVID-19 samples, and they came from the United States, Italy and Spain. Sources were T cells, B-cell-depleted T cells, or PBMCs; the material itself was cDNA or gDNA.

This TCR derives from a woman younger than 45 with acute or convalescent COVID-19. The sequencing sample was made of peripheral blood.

CDR3 nucleotides: TGTGCCAGCAGCCAAGATGGGAGGGAGACCCAAGAGACCCAGTACTTC. It codes for CASSQDGRETQETQYF. This rearrangement joins TRBV4-2 to TRBJ2-5; TRBD2 matches at 7 bases. CDR1 is LGHNA and CDR2 is YNFKEQ in the germline V gene. Unmatched junction bases numbered 5, after V lost 0 bases and J lost 1 base. The CDR3 contains 16 residues.